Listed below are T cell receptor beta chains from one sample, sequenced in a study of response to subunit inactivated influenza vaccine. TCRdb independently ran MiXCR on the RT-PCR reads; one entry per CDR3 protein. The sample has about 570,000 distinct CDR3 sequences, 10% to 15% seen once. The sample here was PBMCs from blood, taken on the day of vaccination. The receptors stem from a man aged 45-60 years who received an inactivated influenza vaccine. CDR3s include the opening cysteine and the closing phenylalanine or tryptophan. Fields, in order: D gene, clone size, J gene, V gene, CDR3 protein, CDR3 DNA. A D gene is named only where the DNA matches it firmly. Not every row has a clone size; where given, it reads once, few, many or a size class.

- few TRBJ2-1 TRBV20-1 CSAREMEGAYNEQFF TGCAGTGCTAGAGAGATGGAGGGGGCTTACAATGAGCAGTTCTTC
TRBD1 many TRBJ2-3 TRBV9 CASSVWDRGTDTQYF TGTGCCAGCAGCGTATGGGACAGGGGCACAGATACGCAGTATTTT
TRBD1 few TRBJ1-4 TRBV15 CATSSQTGGGEKLFF TGTGCCACCAGCAGCCAGACAGGGGGCGGTGAAAAACTGTTTTTT
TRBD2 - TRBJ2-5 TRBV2 CASSEARLAGEETQYF TGTGCCAGCAGTGAAGCGCGACTAGCGGGTGAAGAGACCCAGTACTTC
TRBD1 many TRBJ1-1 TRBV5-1 CASSSTGGAAEAFF TGCGCCAGCAGCTCTACAGGGGGCGCGGCTGAAGCTTTCTTT
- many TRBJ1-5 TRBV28 CASSLAPNQPQHF TGTGCCAGCAGCCTAGCTCCAAATCAGCCCCAGCATTTT
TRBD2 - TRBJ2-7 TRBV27 CASSFRAGPSGLAGEQYF TGTGCCAGCAGTTTTCGGGCAGGGCCCTCGGGACTAGCGGGAGAGCAGTACTTC
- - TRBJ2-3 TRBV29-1 CSVRGAGSTDTQYF TGCAGCGTTCGGGGGGCGGGGAGCACAGATACGCAGTATTTT
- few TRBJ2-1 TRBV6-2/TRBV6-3 CASTRFRGALHEQFF TGTGCCAGCACGCGGTTCCGCGGGGCCTTGCATGAGCAGTTCTTC
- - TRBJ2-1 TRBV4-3 CASSHQVANEQFF TGCGCCAGCAGCCACCAAGTTGCTAATGAGCAGTTCTTC
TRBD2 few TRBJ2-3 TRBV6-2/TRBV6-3 CASSYSNSLAGGDTQYF TGTGCCAGCAGTTACTCGAATTCCCTAGCGGGGGGAGATACGCAGTATTTT
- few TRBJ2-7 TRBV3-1 CASSQGGISLAEQYF TGTGCCAGCAGCCAAGGGGGCATATCCCTTGCCGAGCAGTACTTC